The sequence of this TCR beta chain was determined in a study of blood T cell repertoires in COVID-19. Generated by immunoSEQ multiplex PCR, the TCRdb table keeps only in-frame clones and is missing some. The table records almost 200,000 clones, 70% to 90% of them present only once. This clone was seen just once. The clonotype comes from a woman in her 70s with acute or convalescent COVID-19. Sequenced material: peripheral blood.

As DNA, the CDR3 is TGCGCCAGCACCCGACGGACTAGCGGGGGGGTCGATACGCAGTATTTT. Its protein is CASTRRTSGGVDTQYF. The chain carries TRBV5-1 and TRBJ2-3; 15 bases align to TRBD2. V gave up 6 bases and J gave up 6 bases; unmatched junction bases: 8. CDR3 length: 16 amino acids. CDR1 is SGHRS, CDR2 YFSETQ, per germline.